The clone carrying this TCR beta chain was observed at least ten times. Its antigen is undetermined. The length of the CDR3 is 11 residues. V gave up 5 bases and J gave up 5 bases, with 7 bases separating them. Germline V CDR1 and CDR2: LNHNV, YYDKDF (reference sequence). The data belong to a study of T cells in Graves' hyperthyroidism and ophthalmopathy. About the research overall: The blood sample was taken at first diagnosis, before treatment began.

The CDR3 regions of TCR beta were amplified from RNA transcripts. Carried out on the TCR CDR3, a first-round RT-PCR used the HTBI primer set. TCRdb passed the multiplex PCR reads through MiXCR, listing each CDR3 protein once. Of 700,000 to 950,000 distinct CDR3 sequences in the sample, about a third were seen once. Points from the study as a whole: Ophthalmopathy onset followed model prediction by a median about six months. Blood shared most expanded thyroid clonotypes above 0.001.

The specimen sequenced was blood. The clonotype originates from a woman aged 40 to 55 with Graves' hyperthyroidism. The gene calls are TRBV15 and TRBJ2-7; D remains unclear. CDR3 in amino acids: CATSGGHEQYF. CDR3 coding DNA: TGTGCCACCAGCGGCGGACACGAGCAGTACTTC.